The subject of this entry is one T cell receptor (beta chain). Antigen: not known. These data originate in a study of CD8 T cells in Susac syndrome. Study at large: Within the group of sequenced Susac syndrome patients, about 6 had active disease and about 8 were in remission.

Blood CD8+ and CD4+ T cells underwent high-throughput TCR beta sequencing. Patients with Susac syndrome met diagnostic criteria defined recently for definite or probable disease. The length of the CDR3 is 12 residues. CDR1 is LNHDA, CDR2 SQIVND, per germline (reference sequence). V shed 5 bases and J shed 6 bases, with 9 bases lying between them. Random hexamers were used to reverse transcribe about 0.5 to 1 ug of RNA. TCRdb ran MiXCR on the immunoSEQ multiplex PCR reads and lists one entry per CDR3 protein. The sample shows some 150,000 distinct CDR3 sequences, roughly 95% of them seen only once. Study outcomes and limitations: Clonal expansion was missing from Susac syndrome CD4+ T cell repertoires.

The receptor comes from a human donor with Susac syndrome. This chain links TRBV19 with TRBJ2-3; D is unclear. The sequencing sample was made of CD4+ T cells from PBMCs. CDR3 protein: CASSAAADTQYF. The CDR3 DNA follows: TGTGCCAGTAGTGCGGCCGCCGATACGCAGTATTTT.